The present T cell receptor beta chain was sequenced within a study of Graves' ophthalmopathy and Graves' hyperthyroidism. The study's findings and limits: Blood also harbored most expanded thyroid clonotypes above 0.001 frequency. The study's model predicted ophthalmopathy progression at 65% to 71% sensitivity and 72% to 75% specificity.

Per the germline V gene, CDR1 is LGHDT and CDR2 is YNNKEL (reference sequence). The V end lost 1 base, the J end lost 2 bases, and 8 bases lay between the germline ends. The CDR3 is made up of 14 amino acids. The authors enrolled newly diagnosed hyperthyroidism patients aged 18 to 65 with under 2 months' duration. Comments on this clonotype: Its antigen is currently unknown. This may stem from a read error, because a much larger clone lies one nucleotide away. This CDR3 is missing its conserved last phenylalanine or tryptophan, likely due to a read error.

For repertoire sequencing, the TCR beta CDR3 regions were amplified from RNA transcripts. HTBI primers were employed in first-round RT-PCR, then a second-round multiplex PCR followed. TCRdb re-called the multiplex PCR reads with MiXCR, one entry per CDR3 protein. Found here are a few hundred thousand distinct CDR3 sequences, roughly 15% of them singletons; the top ten hold 2.4%. The material sequenced was peripheral blood. V is TRBV3-1 and J is TRBJ1-2; no reliable D call. This receptor was identified in an adult woman with stable Graves' hyperthyroidism. The CDR3 region is CASSQGAGNYGYTL. The CDR3 DNA is TGTGCCAGCAGCCAAGGGGCAGGCAACTATGGCTACACCTTG.